Below are 17 T cell receptor beta chains sequenced from a single sample in a study of blood T cell repertoires in COVID-19. Libraries were prepared by immunoSEQ multiplex PCR; TCRdb keeps only in-frame clonotypes and omits some of them. The table lists some 180,000 clones, about 83% of them singletons, with about 2% in the top ten. Sequenced sample: peripheral blood. All receptors come from a woman over 75 with acute or convalescent COVID-19.

In its sample, this clone was seen a few times. The rearrangement uses TRBV7-9 and TRBJ1-3, with D possibly TRBD1 on 5 matching bases. V was pared by 1 base and J by 4 bases, with 11 bases between. CDR1 is SEHNR and CDR2 is FQNEAQ in the germline V gene (reference sequence). This CDR3 is 15 amino acids long. CDR3 bases: TGTGCCAGCAGCTTAGTGGCAGGGCTAGGAAACACCATATATTTT. Translation: CASSLVAGLGNTIYF.

This chain joins TRBV28 and TRBJ2-5, with 9 bases fitting TRBD1. J gave up 4 bases and V 4 bases, and 7 bases lay outside the gene matches. This CDR3 is built from 15 residues. Germline V CDR1 and CDR2: MDHEN, SYDVKM. The CDR3 region is CASSSPGQGGETQYF. CDR3 sequence (DNA): TGTGCCAGCAGTTCACCGGGACAGGGAGGAGAGACCCAGTACTTC.

The rearrangement links TRBV12-1 to TRBJ2-1; TRBD1, the table's D call, lacks a check against the DNA. TRBV12-1 is assigned pseudogene status. This CDR3 region has 14 residues. The CDR3, as DNA: TGTGCCAGCACACGACAGGGGGAAGACAATGAGCAGTTCTTC. Encoded protein: CASTRQGEDNEQFF.

The rearrangement uses TRBV2 and TRBJ2-5; 16 nucleotides match TRBD2. The V segment lost 4 bases and the J segment 7 bases; nucleotides outside the gene matches: 24. The CDR3 covers 22 residues. The germline V gene has CDR1 SNHLY and CDR2 FYNNEI. CDR3 bases: TGTGCCAGCAGTGTCTCCCGCGAGTCGGGACTAGCGGGAGGGACCGCTTTTAGGACCCAGTACTTC. Encoded protein: CASSVSRESGLAGGTAFRTQYF.

V and J are TRBV5-1 and TRBJ1-1; TRBD1 is a possible D gene (5 bases). CDR1 is SGHRS, CDR2 YFSETQ, per germline. There are 15 residues in the CDR3. V was shortened by 0 bases and J by 2 bases, with 11 bases between the two germline ends. The CDR3 sequence: CASSLVIQGNTEAFF. Here the CDR3 DNA reads TGCGCCAGCAGCTTGGTTATCCAGGGCAACACTGAAGCTTTCTTT. Full variable domain (remainder filled in from reference TRBV5-1 and TRBJ1-1): KAGVTQTPRYLIKTRGQQVTLSCSPISGHRSVSWYQQTPGQGLQFLFEYFSETQRNKGNFPGRFSGRQFSNSRSEMNVSTLELGDSALYLCASSLVIQGNTEAFFGQGTRLTVV.

The chain has TRBV19 and TRBJ2-2, with D possibly TRBD1 on 5 matching bases. The germline V and J ends were trimmed by 2 bases and 0 bases, with 7 bases remaining between them. Germline V lookup: CDR1 LNHDA, CDR2 SQIVND (reference sequence). The length of the CDR3 is 15 residues. The CDR3 coding sequence is TGTGCCAGTAGTATAATCAGGGCGAACACCGGGGAGCTGTTTTTT. Translated, it gives CASSIIRANTGELFF.

V gene TRBV27 combines with J gene TRBJ2-7, with TRBD1 matching over 7 bases. CDR1 is MNHEY, CDR2 SMNVEV, per germline (reference sequence). This CDR3 has 14 residues. V was pared by 4 bases and J by 0 bases, with 3 bases of the junction left unmatched. The CDR3 protein is CASSSDRLSYEQYF. Here the CDR3 DNA reads TGTGCCAGCAGTTCGGACAGGCTCTCCTACGAGCAGTACTTC.

This rearrangement joins TRBV19 to TRBJ2-1, with a weak D call TRBD1 (5 bases). V was clipped by 3 bases and J by 0 bases, with 9 bases between them. The CDR3 contains 15 residues. The germline V gene has CDR1 LNHDA and CDR2 SQIVND (reference sequence). This CDR3 reads CASSIRGASYNEQFF. Here the CDR3 DNA reads TGTGCCAGTAGTATTCGTGGGGCCTCCTACAATGAGCAGTTCTTC. The full variable domain, in which reference TRBV19 and TRBJ2-1 provide the parts outside the CDR3, is DGGITQSPKYLFRKEGQNVTLSCEQNLNHDAMYWYRQDPGQGLRLIYYSQIVNDFQKGDIAEGYSVSREKKESFPLTVTSAQKNPTAFYLCASSIRGASYNEQFFGPGTRLTVL.

The rearrangement uses TRBV5-6 and TRBJ2-2, with D possibly being TRBD2 (6 bases). Germline assignment: CDR1 SGHDT and CDR2 YYEEEE. The germline V and J ends were trimmed by 4 bases and 4 bases, with 17 bases remaining between them. CDR3 size: 16 residues. The chain's CDR3 is CASSDTGLPGTGELFF. In DNA, the CDR3 is TGTGCCAGCAGCGATACGGGACTGCCCGGCACCGGGGAGCTGTTTTTT.

The chain employs TRBV2 and TRBJ2-2; no clear D. The CDR3 has 14 amino acids. Between the trimmed V and J ends, which lost 6 bases and 1 base, there was a span of 9 bases. Looked up from germline, CDR1 is SNHLY and CDR2 is FYNNEI. CDR3 residues: CASRGRENTGELFF. DNA for the CDR3: TGTGCCAGCAGGGGCAGAGAGAACACCGGGGAGCTGTTTTTT.

The chain joins TRBV7-9 to TRBJ2-1, with 10 positions matching TRBD2. CDR3 size: 16 residues. J was trimmed by 6 bases and V by 6 bases; bases with no gene match: 11. Germline lookup yields CDR1 SEHNR and CDR2 FQNEAQ (reference sequence). The CDR3 region is CASSRTSGPTPNEQFF. CDR3 coding DNA: TGTGCCAGCAGTCGGACTAGCGGTCCGACTCCCAATGAGCAGTTCTTC.

The chain recombines TRBV18 with TRBJ1-1; D gene unclear. With 2 bases removed from V and 0 bases from J, the gap between germline ends came to 7 bases. From germline, CDR1 is KGHSH and CDR2 LQKENI. This CDR3 comprises 14 residues. CDR3 sequence reads: CASSPAAMNTEAFF. In nucleotides, the CDR3 is TGTGCCAGCTCACCAGCGGCGATGAACACTGAAGCTTTCTTT.

The V gene is TRBV28, the J gene TRBJ1-1; D uncertain. Trimming removed 7 bases from V and 0 bases from J, with 9 bases in between. The length of the CDR3 is 13 residues. The germline CDR1 and CDR2 sequences are MDHEN and SYDVKM. The CDR3 sequence is CASTVSLNTEAFF. DNA for the CDR3: TGTGCCAGCACCGTCTCGTTGAACACTGAAGCTTTCTTT.

This sequence joins TRBV5-1 and TRBJ2-5, with TRBD1 as a possible D gene (5 bases). Per the germline V gene, CDR1 is SGHRS and CDR2 is YFSETQ. The V end lost 3 bases, the J end lost 4 bases, and 19 bases lay between the germline ends. The CDR3 loop spans 16 amino acids. The CDR3, as DNA: TGCGCCAGCAGCTCCTTGGGTGCTTCAGGGTCAGAGACCCAGTACTTC. It translates to CASSSLGASGSETQYF.

The chain carries TRBV9 and TRBJ2-2; possibly TRBD2 for D (6 bases). Trimming stripped 0 bases from V and 1 base from J, with 10 bases between. Germline V gene data show CDR1 as SGDLS and CDR2 as YYNGEE. The CDR3 consists of 16 residues. The CDR3 nucleotides are TGTGCCAGCAGCGTAGAGCTCGGGAGGAACACCGGGGAGCTGTTTTTT. This translates into CASSVELGRNTGELFF.

This chain uses TRBV6-5 with TRBJ1-5, with 8 bases lining up with TRBD1. This CDR3 has 15 amino acids. V lost 7 bases and J lost 4; bases outside the gene matches: 9. The germline V gene encodes CDR1 MNHEY and CDR2 SVGAGI. CDR3 sequence (DNA): TGTGCCAGCACCCTAACAGGGGGAGGTAATCAGCCCCAGCATTTT. It yields the protein CASTLTGGGNQPQHF.

The chain links TRBV19 to TRBJ2-4, with TRBD1 identical over 8 bases. After removal of 5 bases from V and 1 base from J, the junction contained 4 bases not matched to a gene. Germline V gene data show CDR1 as LNHDA and CDR2 as SQIVND (reference sequence). CDR3 length: 15 amino acids. For the CDR3, the DNA is TGTGCCAGTAGTGGGACAGGTCCTGCCAAAAACATTCAGTACTTC. Translating it yields CASSGTGPAKNIQYF.